The sequence of this T cell receptor (beta chain) was determined in a study of shared clonotypes between healthy human individuals. Cells designated naive CD8 were CD45RO-negative and were positively selected for CCR7, with terminally differentiated effector memory CD45RA+ cells excluded. This clone was detected once. The method was immunoSEQ multiplex PCR; TCRdb's version includes in-frame clones alone and lacks a portion of them. The sample includes about 1,900,000 clones, about 95% of them seen just once. CDR1 is PRHDT, CDR2 FYEKMQ, per germline (reference sequence). The CDR3 contains 14 residues. V dropped 5 bases and J dropped 2; count of bases not matched to a gene: 6.

The material sequenced was naive CD8+ T cells sorted from blood. The chain employs TRBV13 and TRBJ2-7; TRBD1 aligns across 7 bases. This clonotype was obtained from a man aged 18 to 29 in good health. The DNA for the CDR3 is TGTGCCAGCAGCCATGCCGGGACAGCCTACGAGCAGTACTTC. Encoded protein: CASSHAGTAYEQYF.